These T cell receptor beta chains were read from a single sample in a study of T-cell memory formation after mild COVID-19. A single record per CDR3 protein comes from TCRdb applying MiXCR to the 5' RACE reads. This sample has about 340,000 distinct CDR3 sequences, with about 21% found just once. The specimen sequenced was PBMCs or a T cell subset sorted from them (not recorded which). The receptors originated from an adult woman who had mild COVID-19 (a few samples of this study predate the infection). Cell type and time point are not known. Each CDR3 is given with its conserved first and last residue. D genes are given only for firm matches. A clone size is listed for some rows: how often the clone was seen (once, few, many), or a class if it is expanded.

D | J | size | V | CDR3 | DNA
TRBD2 | TRBJ2-1 | few | TRBV15 | CATSGRGDEQFF | TGTGCCACCAGCGGGCGGGGGGATGAGCAGTTCTTC
TRBD2 | TRBJ2-1 | NA | TRBV5-1 | CASSSLPGLAPGDEQFF | TGCGCCAGCAGCTCCCTACCGGGACTAGCGCCGGGGGATGAGCAGTTCTTC
TRBD1 | TRBJ1-1 | few | TRBV9 | CASSARQGTNEAFF | TGTGCCAGCAGCGCACGACAGGGAACCAATGAAGCTTTCTTT
TRBD2 | TRBJ2-2 | NA | TRBV20-1 | CSASPWLAGRDGELFF | TGCAGTGCTAGCCCTTGGCTAGCGGGAAGGGACGGGGAGCTGTTTTTT
NA | TRBJ1-2 | NA | TRBV20-1 | CSATGTYGYTF | TGCAGTGCTACCGGGACCTATGGCTACACCTTC
NA | TRBJ2-7 | few | TRBV6-5 | CASSYTSPPNEQYF | TGTGCCAGCAGTTACACGAGTCCGCCTAACGAGCAGTACTTC
TRBD2 | TRBJ2-5 | NA | TRBV2 | CASTLAGNQETQYF | TGCGCCTCCACCTTAGCGGGGAACCAAGAGACCCAGTACTTC
TRBD2 | TRBJ2-7 | NA | TRBV20-1 | CSAGPGGTSYEQYF | TGCAGTGCCGGGCCGGGGGGGACCTCCTACGAGCAGTACTTC
NA | TRBJ1-4 | NA | TRBV7-2 | CASSFGQTNEKLFF | TGTGCCAGCAGCTTCGGGCAAACTAATGAAAAACTGTTTTTT
TRBD1 | TRBJ2-7 | few | TRBV15 | CATSRAGTGDDEQYF | TGTGCCACCAGCAGAGCCGGGACAGGGGATGACGAGCAGTACTTC
TRBD2 | TRBJ2-2 | few | TRBV12-3/TRBV12-4 | CASSFLVEGSGAGELFF | TGTGCCAGCAGTTTCCTGGTTGAGGGGAGCGGGGCCGGGGAGCTGTTTTTT
TRBD2 | TRBJ2-7 | many | TRBV4-2 | CASSLRLAGNYEQYF | TGTGCCAGCAGCTTACGACTAGCGGGGAACTACGAGCAGTACTTC
TRBD1 | TRBJ1-6 | NA | TRBV10-3 | CAISESGDRNSPLHF | TGTGCCATCAGTGAATCGGGGGACAGGAATTCACCCCTCCACTTT
NA | TRBJ2-7 | few | TRBV12-3/TRBV12-4 | CASSIRASYEQYF | TGTGCCAGCAGTATCAGGGCATCCTACGAGCAGTACTTC
NA | TRBJ1-1 | NA | TRBV28 | CASRVSEGSAFF | TGTGCCAGCAGAGTTTCAGAGGGGTCAGCTTTCTTT
NA | TRBJ2-2 | NA | TRBV5-5 | CASSVRAAGPGELFF | TGTGCCAGCAGCGTGCGGGCCGCCGGACCCGGGGAGCTGTTTTTT
NA | TRBJ2-7 | few | TRBV12-3/TRBV12-4 | CASSFLALGGNSYEQYF | TGTGCCAGCAGTTTTTTGGCGTTGGGCGGAAACTCCTACGAGCAGTACTTC
NA | TRBJ1-5 | many | TRBV12-3/TRBV12-4 | CASSLRLGMENQPQHF | TGTGCCAGCAGTTTGAGGTTGGGGATGGAGAATCAGCCCCAGCATTTT
NA | TRBJ2-7 | many | TRBV5-6 | CASSLASGYEQYF | TGTGCCAGCAGCTTGGCCTCGGGGTACGAGCAGTACTTC
TRBD2 | TRBJ2-1 | few | TRBV7-8 | CASSPRTSGNRFYNEQFF | TGTGCCAGCAGCCCAAGGACTAGCGGCAACCGTTTCTACAATGAGCAGTTCTTC
NA | TRBJ1-6 | few | TRBV25-1 | CASSQIDRDNSPLHF | TGTGCCAGCAGCCAAATCGACAGAGATAATTCACCCCTCCACTTT
TRBD2 | TRBJ2-1 | NA | TRBV6-2/TRBV6-3 | CASRGTKLAGGVNEQFF | TGTGCCAGCAGGGGGACAAAACTAGCGGGAGGAGTAAATGAGCAGTTCTTC
NA | TRBJ1-1 | few | TRBV12-3/TRBV12-4 | CASSLELGGANTEAFF | TGTGCCAGCAGTTTAGAGCTGGGGGGCGCGAACACTGAAGCTTTCTTT
TRBD2 | TRBJ2-7 | NA | TRBV7-2 | CASSHPGLGDEQYF | TGTGCCAGCAGTCATCCGGGACTAGGGGACGAGCAGTACTTC
TRBD1 | TRBJ2-7 | few | TRBV5-1 | CASSLGQQTDRTSSYEQYF | TGCGCCAGCAGCTTGGGACAACAAACGGACAGGACGAGCTCCTACGAGCAGTACTTC
NA | TRBJ1-2 | NA | TRBV5-6 | CASSSIRQAYGYTF | TGTGCCAGCAGCTCAATCCGACAGGCGTATGGCTACACCTTC
NA | TRBJ2-2 | NA | TRBV20-1 | CSARAEGQATNTGELFF | TGCAGTGCCAGAGCAGAGGGGCAGGCCACGAACACCGGGGAGCTGTTTTTT
NA | TRBJ2-3 | few | TRBV21-1 | CASSNLRPEVADTQYF | TGTGCCAGCAGCAACCTGAGACCGGAGGTGGCAGATACGCAGTATTTT
NA | TRBJ1-6 | many | TRBV9 | CASSVIDSPLHF | TGTGCCAGCAGCGTAATCGATTCACCCCTCCACTTT
TRBD2 | TRBJ2-7 | few | TRBV2 | CASCYPLAGGVEQYF | TGTGCCAGCTGTTATCCCCTAGCGGGGGGCGTTGAGCAGTACTTC
TRBD1 | TRBJ1-1 | NA | TRBV11-2 | CASSLETDRVSEAFF | TGTGCCAGCAGCTTAGAAACGGACAGGGTCTCTGAAGCTTTCTTT
TRBD1 | TRBJ2-1 | NA | TRBV6-1 | CASGAWTGLYNEQFF | TGTGCCAGCGGGGCCTGGACAGGCCTCTACAATGAGCAGTTCTTC
NA | TRBJ2-1 | many | TRBV6-6 | CASSYSSLSSYNEQFF | TGTGCCAGCAGTTACAGCAGTTTGAGCTCCTACAATGAGCAGTTCTTC
TRBD2 | TRBJ2-7 | NA | TRBV20-1 | CSAIAGGHTYEQYF | TGCAGTGCAATAGCGGGAGGGCACACCTACGAGCAGTACTTC
NA | TRBJ2-1 | many | TRBV7-9 | CASSFGRVEQFF | TGTGCCAGCAGCTTTGGTAGGGTTGAGCAGTTCTTC
NA | TRBJ2-2 | NA | TRBV5-1 | CASMGTLNTGELFF | TGCGCCAGCATGGGGACACTGAACACCGGGGAGCTGTTTTTT
NA | TRBJ1-2 | NA | TRBV7-9 | CASSISGGNYGYTF | TGTGCCAGCAGCATTTCCGGGGGTAACTATGGCTACACCTTC
NA | TRBJ2-7 | NA | TRBV25-1 | CASGRGNEQYF | TGTGCCAGCGGTCGGGGTAACGAGCAGTACTTC
TRBD1 | TRBJ2-2 | NA | TRBV9 | CASSPGTGGNTGELFF | TGTGCCAGCAGCCCCGGGACAGGGGGAAACACCGGGGAGCTGTTTTTT
TRBD2 | TRBJ2-1 | NA | TRBV15 | CATSRLAGVSDEQFF | TGTGCCACCAGCAGATTAGCGGGAGTCAGTGATGAGCAGTTCTTC
TRBD1 | TRBJ2-3 | NA | TRBV23-1 | CASSLRDRGTDTQYF | TGCGCCAGCAGTCTTCGGGACAGGGGAACAGATACGCAGTATTTT
NA | TRBJ2-5 | NA | TRBV5-1 | CASSLAGSEETQYF | TGCGCCAGCAGCTTGGCCGGGTCGGAAGAGACCCAGTACTTC
NA | TRBJ2-5 | NA | TRBV18 | CASPRKETQYF | TGTGCCAGCCCCCGTAAGGAGACCCAGTACTTC
NA | TRBJ1-1 | NA | TRBV7-9 | CASSLVSGTIEAFF | TGTGCCAGCAGCCTCGTCTCCGGGACAATTGAAGCTTTCTTT
NA | TRBJ2-3 | NA | TRBV5-1 | CASSFMAASTDTQYF | TGCGCCAGCAGCTTCATGGCAGCTAGCACAGATACGCAGTATTTT
TRBD1 | TRBJ2-7 | NA | TRBV2 | CASSGGTGYSYEQYF | TGTGCCAGCAGTGGGGGGACAGGCTATTCCTACGAGCAGTACTTC
NA | TRBJ2-5 | few | TRBV7-2 | CASSRDKEETQYF | TGTGCCAGCAGCCGGGACAAGGAGGAGACCCAGTACTTC
NA | TRBJ2-5 | few | TRBV29-1 | CSFKRGFQETQYF | TGCAGCTTCAAGAGGGGTTTCCAAGAGACCCAGTACTTC
TRBD1 | TRBJ1-1 | NA | TRBV12-3/TRBV12-4 | CASRYNRGPAFF | TGTGCCAGCAGGTATAACAGGGGTCCGGCTTTCTTT
NA | TRBJ1-1 | NA | TRBV7-3 | CASSLKEMTGNTEAFF | TGTGCCAGCAGCTTAAAGGAGATGACGGGAAACACTGAAGCTTTCTTT
NA | TRBJ2-5 | few | TRBV25-1 | CASSGQEEAETQYF | TGTGCCAGCAGTGGACAGGAGGAGGCAGAGACCCAGTACTTC
TRBD2 | TRBJ2-7 | NA | TRBV3-1 | CASSLRTSGNYEQYF | TGTGCCAGCAGCCTTAGGACTAGCGGTAACTACGAGCAGTACTTC
NA | TRBJ1-1 | few | TRBV20-1 | CSARDAMKPGNTEAFF | TGCAGTGCTAGAGACGCCATGAAACCCGGGAACACTGAAGCTTTCTTT
TRBD2 | TRBJ2-3 | NA | TRBV7-2 | CASSLAAGGRTDTQYF | TGTGCCAGCAGCCTCGCGGCGGGAGGACGAACAGATACGCAGTATTTT